This TCR beta chain was recovered during a study of cytomegalovirus exposure and HLA in healthy donors. Study observations and caveats: Previously analyzed data showed that most TCR beta V segments were productive at a frequency of about 90% or about 30%. A later analysis linked a missense variant in DCLRE1C to the trimming of TCR beta V and J genes.

The study sampled nominally healthy donors, though unrecorded immune exposures were likely. About this clone: Its matching antigen is unknown.

Germline V gives CDR1 SNHLY, CDR2 FYNNEI. V lost 6 bases and J lost 7; bases outside the gene matches: 18. The CDR3 runs 16 residues. This PCR relied on a set of 60 Vbeta primers and 13 Jbeta primers. Under the authors' procedure: Unique TCR beta chains totaled some 81 million in a later count, with roughly 12 million of them shared. Libraries were prepared by immunoSEQ multiplex PCR; TCRdb keeps only in-frame clonotypes and omits some of them. V, J and clone size are those of that table, while D and trimming were read from the DNA. The table lists approximately 75,000 clones. The chain uses TRBV2 and TRBJ2-7, with 7 positions matching TRBD2. The clonotype was recovered from a man aged 35 to 55 in good health and CMV-seronegative. Sequenced sample: PBMCs. The CDR3 sequence is CASSAGATLVREEQYF. The CDR3 coding sequence is TGTGCCAGCAGCGCGGGAGCCACCTTGGTTCGGGAGGAGCAGTACTTC.